This entry lists 27 T cell receptor beta chains sequenced from one sample in a study of CD8 T cells in ankylosing spondylitis. MiXCR, applied by TCRdb to the 5' RACE reads, yields one record per CDR3 protein. The sample records some 290,000 distinct CDR3 sequences, roughly 20% being singletons. The sequenced material came from blood, either unsorted or a sorted T cell fraction (not recorded which). The receptors shown here come from a male donor with ankylosing spondylitis or in good health (not recorded which).

This clonotype was observed many times. V and J are TRBV10-3 and TRBJ2-5; D not resolved. Germline-derived CDR1 and CDR2 are ENHRY and SYGVKD. The CDR3 covers 12 residues. Trimming took 2 bases from V and 1 from J, leaving 2 bases between them. The DNA for the CDR3 is TGTGCCATCAGTGAGATCCAAGAGACCCAGTACTTC. This sequence encodes CAISEIQETQYF.

V gene TRBV18 combines with J gene TRBJ2-7; no firm D call. Germline loops: CDR1 KGHSH, CDR2 LQKENI. The V and J ends lost 1 base and 4 bases respectively, with 8 bases between them. The length of the CDR3 is 13 residues. The CDR3 is CASSPLSGYEQYV. CDR3 DNA sequence: TGTGCCAGCTCACCACTCTCCGGTTACGAGCAGTACGTC.

As regards this clonotype: A clone one base away is much larger, so this may be a read error. The CDR3 bases are TGCAGTGTTACGCCTAGCGGGAGAGCGGATACGCAGTATTTT. Translated, it gives CSVTPSGRADTQYF. The rearrangement links TRBV20-1 to TRBJ2-3, with 10 bases identical to TRBD2. CDR3 length equals 14 residues. Germline V lookup: CDR1 DFQATT, CDR2 SNEGSKA (reference sequence). V trimming: 7 bases; J trimming: 6 bases; junction bases outside the gene matches: 10.

This clonotype was recorded a few times. The chain combines TRBV3-1 with TRBJ2-1; 9 bases agree with TRBD2. The CDR3 has 15 amino acids. The germline CDR1 and CDR2 sequences are LGHDT and YNNKEL (reference sequence). V shed 1 base and J 8 bases; nucleotides not matched to a gene: 6. CDR3 residues: CASSQVSSGKHEQFF. CDR3 sequence (DNA): TGTGCCAGCAGCCAAGTTTCTAGCGGGAAACATGAGCAGTTCTTC.

The V call is TRBV15, the J call TRBJ2-6; D tentatively reads TRBD1 or TRBD2 (5 bases each). The germline V gene encodes CDR1 LNHNV and CDR2 YYDKDF (reference sequence). This CDR3 comprises 17 residues. V dropped 1 base and J dropped 0 bases, with 10 bases sitting between them. This CDR3 reads CATSRGDRSSGANVLTF. The CDR3 DNA reads as TGTGCCACCAGCAGAGGGGACCGGAGCTCTGGGGCCAACGTCCTGACTTTC.

The rearrangement joins TRBV27 to TRBJ1-6; D is uncertain. CDR1 and CDR2 (germline): MNHEY, SMNVEV (reference sequence). V lost 3 bases, J lost 10 bases, and 10 bases lay in between. This CDR3 contains 13 residues. CDR3 region: CASSLAGGSPLHF. Written as DNA, the CDR3 is TGTGCCAGCAGTTTGGCAGGCGGCTCACCCCTCCACTTT.

This clonotype has just a few counts. The chain uses TRBV10-3 and TRBJ2-5, with no clear D. Trimming took 2 bases from V and 4 from J, leaving 5 bases between them. Germline V lookup: CDR1 ENHRY, CDR2 SYGVKD. The CDR3 totals 12 residues. The CDR3 DNA reads as TGTGCCATCAGTGAGGGGGTAGAGACCCAGTACTTC. As protein: CAISEGVETQYF.

This clonotype appeared many times. This sequence joins TRBV29-1 and TRBJ2-1; possible D gene TRBD2, 6 bases. The CDR3 consists of 13 residues. Trimming pared 6 bases from V and 2 bases from J, leaving 11 bases between. CDR1 is SQVTM and CDR2 is ANQGSEA in the germline V gene. For the CDR3, the DNA is TGCAGCGTCGCAGGAGGGACCTACAATGAGCAGTTCTTC. Residues: CSVAGGTYNEQFF.

V gene TRBV7-7 combines with J gene TRBJ2-1; possibly TRBD1 for D (6 bases). The germline CDR1 and CDR2 sequences are SSHAT and FNYEAQ (reference sequence). The CDR3 totals 14 residues. The V and J ends lost 1 base and 9 bases respectively, with 13 bases between them. The CDR3 region has the DNA TGTGCCAGCAGCTTAGTTCAGGGGTCGATTGAGCAGTTCTTC. This encodes CASSLVQGSIEQFF.

In this sample, this clonotype turned up many times. The V gene is TRBV5-1, the J gene TRBJ1-5; D might be TRBD1 (5 bases). The length of the CDR3 is 13 residues. CDR1 and CDR2 from the germline V gene are SGHRS and YFSETQ. The ends were cut back, 0 bases at V and 6 bases at J, with 7 bases in the middle. In DNA form, the CDR3 reads TGCGCCAGCAGCTTGGCAGGGACTCAGCCCCAGCATTTT. Protein product: CASSLAGTQPQHF.

The gene calls are TRBV12-3 or TRBV12-4 and TRBJ2-1; D may be TRBD1 or TRBD2 (5 bases each). Deletions cut 7 bases from V and 8 bases from J, with 24 bases between. The CDR3 runs to 16 residues. DNA for the CDR3: TGTGCCAGCATGGTTAGGGGACGTCAAATTGGGGATGAGCAGTTCTTC. Translated: CASMVRGRQIGDEQFF.

This clonotype was seen a few times. This chain uses TRBV20-1 with TRBJ2-3; 9 nucleotides line up with TRBD2. Germline CDR1 DFQATT, CDR2 SNEGSKA (reference sequence). The CDR3 has 16 amino acids. V was clipped by 0 bases and J by 2 bases; unmatched bases: 6. The CDR3 DNA reads TGCAGTGCTAGAGACCTAACTAGCGGGCACACAGATACGCAGTATTTT. As protein: CSARDLTSGHTDTQYF.

This clonotype was seen ten or more times. This chain joins TRBV20-1 and TRBJ1-5; D is unclear. Trimming took 2 bases from V and 1 from J, leaving 9 bases between them. Germline V lookup: CDR1 DFQATT, CDR2 SNEGSKA (reference sequence). The CDR3 consists of 14 residues. Here the CDR3 reads CSARQAPSNQPQHF. In DNA, the CDR3 is TGCAGTGCTAGACAAGCTCCAAGCAATCAGCCCCAGCATTTT.

The chain employs TRBV11-2 and TRBJ2-5; no clear D. This CDR3 has 17 residues. V lost 2 bases and J lost 4, with 20 bases in between. Germline CDR1 is SGHAT and CDR2 is FQNNGV. The CDR3 protein is CASSLNKAFFSLETQYF. In nucleotides, the CDR3 is TGTGCCAGCAGCTTAAATAAGGCTTTTTTTTCGTTAGAGACCCAGTACTTC.

This clonotype was seen more than once but under ten times. This rearrangement joins TRBV25-1 to TRBJ2-7; 8 nucleotides match TRBD1. The germline gives CDR1 MGHDK, CDR2 SYGVNS. V dropped 2 bases and J dropped 6; count of bases not matched to a gene: 9. The length of the CDR3 is 15 residues. DNA for the CDR3: TGTGCCAGCAGTGAAGAATTGTCCAGGGGGCGCGAGCAGTACGTC. Translating it yields CASSEELSRGREQYV.

This chain uses TRBV20-1 with TRBJ2-2; D tentatively reads TRBD1 or TRBD2 (6 bases each). CDR3 size: 13 residues. CDR1 is DFQATT, CDR2 SNEGSKA, per germline (reference sequence). The V end lost 0 bases, the J end lost 6 bases, and 8 bases lay between the germline ends. The CDR3 DNA sequence: TGCAGTGCTAGAGAAAGGGGGGCCGGGGAGCTGTTTTTT. Translating it yields CSARERGAGELFF.

The rearrangement joins TRBV5-6 to TRBJ2-4; D is possibly TRBD1 (6 bases). The V gene's germline CDR1 is SGHDT and CDR2 YYEEEE. The CDR3 is made up of 16 amino acids. V lost 1 base and J 0 bases, leaving 11 bases between the germline ends. CDR3 sequence (DNA): TGTGCCAGCAGCTTGTTAGGGACACCAGCCAAAAACATTCAGTACTTC. It encodes CASSLLGTPAKNIQYF.

This clonotype was recorded many times. This chain links TRBV12-3 or TRBV12-4 with TRBJ2-5, with D possibly matching TRBD2 (5 bases). V was cut by 0 bases and J by 5 bases, with 19 bases left in between. This CDR3 comprises 17 residues. The CDR3 DNA reads TGTGCCAGCAGTTTAGCGATAGATACCGGGGTTCCGGAGACCCAGTACTTC. Protein sequence: CASSLAIDTGVPETQYF.

The chain uses TRBV20-1 and TRBJ2-1; D remains unclear. There are 11 residues in the CDR3. V lost 3 bases and J lost 7, with 7 bases in between. Per the germline V gene, CDR1 is DFQATT and CDR2 is SNEGSKA (reference sequence). The DNA for the CDR3 is TGCAGTGCTAGTGTTGGGAATGAGCAGTTCTTC. Its protein is CSASVGNEQFF.

V gene TRBV19 combines with J gene TRBJ1-6, with 7 positions matching TRBD1. The CDR3 loop spans 14 amino acids. CDR1 and CDR2 from the germline V gene are LNHDA and SQIVND (reference sequence). The V gene end was trimmed by 6 bases and the J gene end by 10 bases; junction bases not matched to a gene: 9. The CDR3 is CASSLDGGGSPLHF. CDR3 nucleotide sequence: TGTGCCAGTAGCCTTGACGGAGGGGGCTCACCCCTCCACTTT. Filled out from reference TRBV19 and TRBJ1-6, the complete variable domain reads DGGITQSPKYLFRKEGQNVTLSCEQNLNHDAMYWYRQDPGQGLRLIYYSQIVNDFQKGDIAEGYSVSREKKESFPLTVTSAQKNPTAFYLCASSLDGGGSPLHFGNGTRLTVT.

This clonotype has a handful of counts. The chain joins TRBV5-1 to TRBJ2-3; the D is unclear. The CDR3 length is 15 residues. Trimming pared 4 bases from V and 2 bases from J, leaving 14 bases between. CDR1 is SGHRS and CDR2 is YFSETQ in the germline V gene. In DNA form, the CDR3 reads TGCGCCAGCAGCCGGCGGTACGGAACCACAGATACGCAGTATTTT. This codes for CASSRRYGTTDTQYF.

The CDR3 region has the DNA TGCGCCAGCAGCTTAAACAGGGGTGAAGATACGCAGTATTTT. Amino acid sequence: CASSLNRGEDTQYF. The V gene is TRBV5-1, the J gene TRBJ2-3, with 7 bases that match TRBD1. The trim removed 2 bases at V and 5 bases at J, leaving 5 bases unmatched. The CDR3 is 14 residues long. From germline, CDR1 is SGHRS and CDR2 YFSETQ.

This clonotype has only a few counts. This sequence joins TRBV5-6 and TRBJ2-5, with D tentatively TRBD2 (6 bases). Per germline, CDR1 SGHDT and CDR2 YYEEEE. V lost 2 bases and J 5 bases, leaving 13 bases between the germline ends. There are 14 residues in the CDR3. Written as DNA, the CDR3 is TGTGCCAGCAGCTTACTAACGGGAGAGGAGACCCAGTACTTC. Its translation: CASSLLTGEETQYF. The full variable domain, rest sourced from reference TRBV5-6 and TRBJ2-5, is DAGVTQSPTHLIKTRGQQVTLRCSPKSGHDTVSWYQQALGQGPQFIFQYYEEEERQRGNFPDRFSGHQFPNYSSELNVNALLLGDSALYLCASSLLTGEETQYFGPGTRLLVL.

This chain links TRBV27 with TRBJ2-6, with D perhaps TRBD1 (5 bases). The CDR3 runs 15 residues. Trimming took 4 bases from V and 2 from J, leaving 9 bases between them. The germline CDR1 and CDR2 sequences are MNHEY and SMNVEV (reference sequence). In DNA, the CDR3 is TGTGCCAGCAGTTCCCCAGGGACTGGGGCCAACGTCCTGACTTTC. It is translated as CASSSPGTGANVLTF.

The chain has TRBV6-1 and TRBJ2-3, with 12 bases matching TRBD1. The CDR3 runs 15 residues. J gave up 4 bases and V 8 bases, and 7 bases lay outside the gene matches. Germline-derived CDR1 and CDR2 are MNHNS and SASEGT. CDR3 in amino acids: CASAPGDRGPDTQYF. In nucleotides, the CDR3 is TGTGCCAGCGCCCCGGGGGACAGGGGGCCAGATACGCAGTATTTT.

This clonotype has just a few counts. As DNA, the CDR3 is TGCAGCGTGTCACCAATTGTGGGAGAGACCCAGTACTTC. It translates to CSVSPIVGETQYF. The chain joins TRBV29-1 to TRBJ2-5; D is ambiguous. The ends were cut back, 6 bases at V and 4 bases at J, with 15 bases in the middle. This CDR3 has 13 residues. The germline V gene has CDR1 SQVTM and CDR2 ANQGSEA.

This clonotype was seen a few times. V gene TRBV20-1 combines with J gene TRBJ2-3; D is possibly TRBD1 (6 bases). Germline loops: CDR1 DFQATT, CDR2 SNEGSKA (reference sequence). V gave up 6 bases and J gave up 5 bases, with 9 bases separating them. This CDR3 is built from 11 residues. The CDR3 DNA is TGCAGTGCCCTCAGGGGAGATACGCAGTATTTT. Translating it yields CSALRGDTQYF.